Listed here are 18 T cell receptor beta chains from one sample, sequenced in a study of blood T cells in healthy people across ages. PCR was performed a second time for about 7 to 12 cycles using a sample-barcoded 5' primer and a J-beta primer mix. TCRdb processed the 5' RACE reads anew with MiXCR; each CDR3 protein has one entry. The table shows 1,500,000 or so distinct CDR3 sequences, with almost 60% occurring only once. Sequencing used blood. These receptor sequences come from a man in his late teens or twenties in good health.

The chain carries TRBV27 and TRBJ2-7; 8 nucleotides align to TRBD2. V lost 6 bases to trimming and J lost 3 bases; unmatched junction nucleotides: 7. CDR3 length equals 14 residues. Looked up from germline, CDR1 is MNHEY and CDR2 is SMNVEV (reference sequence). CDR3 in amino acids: CASRIAGTIYEQYF. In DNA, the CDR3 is TGTGCCAGCAGAATAGCGGGAACTATCTACGAGCAGTACTTC.

This CDR3 is CASRGEAGAGGTQYF. In nucleotides, the CDR3 is TGTGCCAGCAGGGGAGAAGCGGGGGCGGGGGGTACGCAGTATTTT. This chain joins TRBV2 and TRBJ2-3; 8 bases align to TRBD2. Germline CDR1 is SNHLY and CDR2 is FYNNEI. V shed 6 bases and J 8 bases; nucleotides not matched to a gene: 13. CDR3 length: 15 residues.

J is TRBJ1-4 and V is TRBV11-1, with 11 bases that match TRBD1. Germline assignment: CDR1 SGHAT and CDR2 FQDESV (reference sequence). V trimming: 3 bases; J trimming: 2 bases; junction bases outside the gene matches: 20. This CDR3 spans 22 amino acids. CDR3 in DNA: TGTGCCAGCAGCTTCCGGACAGGGGGCGCGGGAACCTATTTCTCGACTAATGAAAAACTGTTTTTT. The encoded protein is CASSFRTGGAGTYFSTNEKLFF.

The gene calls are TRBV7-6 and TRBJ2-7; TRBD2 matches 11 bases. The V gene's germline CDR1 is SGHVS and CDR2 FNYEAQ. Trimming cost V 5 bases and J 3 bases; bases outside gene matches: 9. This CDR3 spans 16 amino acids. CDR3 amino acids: CASSPSPSGGNYEQYF. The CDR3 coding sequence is TGTGCCAGCAGCCCCAGTCCTAGCGGGGGGAACTACGAGCAGTACTTC.

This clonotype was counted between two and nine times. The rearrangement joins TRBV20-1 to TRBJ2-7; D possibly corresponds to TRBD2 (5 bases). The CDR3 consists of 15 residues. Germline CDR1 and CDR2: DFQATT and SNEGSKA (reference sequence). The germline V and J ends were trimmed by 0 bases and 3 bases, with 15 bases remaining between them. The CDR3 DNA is TGCAGTGCTAGAGATTCGAACGCCGGAGGCTACGAGCAGTACTTC. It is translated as CSARDSNAGGYEQYF.

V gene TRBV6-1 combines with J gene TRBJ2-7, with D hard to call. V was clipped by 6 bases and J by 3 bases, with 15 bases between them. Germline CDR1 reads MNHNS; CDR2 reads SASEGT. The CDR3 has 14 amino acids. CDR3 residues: CASRAVGLGYEQYF. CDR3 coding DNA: TGTGCCAGCAGGGCCGTGGGCCTCGGCTACGAGCAGTACTTC.

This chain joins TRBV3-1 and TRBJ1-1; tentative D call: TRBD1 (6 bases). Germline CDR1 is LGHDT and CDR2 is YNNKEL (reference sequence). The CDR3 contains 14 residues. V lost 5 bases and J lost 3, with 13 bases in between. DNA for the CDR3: TGTGCCAGCAGCGAAACAGGGTCGGACACTGAAGCTTTCTTT. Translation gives CASSETGSDTEAFF.

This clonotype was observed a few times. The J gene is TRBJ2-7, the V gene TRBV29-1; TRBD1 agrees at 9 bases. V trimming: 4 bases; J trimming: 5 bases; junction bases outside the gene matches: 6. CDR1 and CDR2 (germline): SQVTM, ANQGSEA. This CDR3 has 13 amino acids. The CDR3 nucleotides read TGCAGCGTTGGACAGGGGGTCCTCCACGAGCAGTACTTC. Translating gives CSVGQGVLHEQYF.

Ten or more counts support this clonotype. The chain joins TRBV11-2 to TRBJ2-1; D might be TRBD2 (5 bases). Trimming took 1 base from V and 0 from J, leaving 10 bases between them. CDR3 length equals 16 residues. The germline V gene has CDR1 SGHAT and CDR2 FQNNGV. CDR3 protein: CASSLGGESSYNEQFF. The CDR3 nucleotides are TGTGCCAGCAGCTTAGGGGGAGAGAGCTCCTACAATGAGCAGTTCTTC.

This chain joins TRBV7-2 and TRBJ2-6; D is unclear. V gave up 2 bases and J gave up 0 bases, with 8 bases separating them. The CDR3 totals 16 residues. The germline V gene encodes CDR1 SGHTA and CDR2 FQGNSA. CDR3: CASSLWPISGANVLTF. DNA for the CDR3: TGTGCCAGCAGCTTATGGCCCATCTCTGGGGCCAACGTCCTGACTTTC.

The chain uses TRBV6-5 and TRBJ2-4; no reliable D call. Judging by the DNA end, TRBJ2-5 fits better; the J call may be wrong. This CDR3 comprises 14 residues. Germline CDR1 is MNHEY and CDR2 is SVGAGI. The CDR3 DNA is TGTGCCAGCAGTTCAAGGCCGATTGAGGAGACCCAGTACTTC. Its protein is CASSSRPIEETQYF.

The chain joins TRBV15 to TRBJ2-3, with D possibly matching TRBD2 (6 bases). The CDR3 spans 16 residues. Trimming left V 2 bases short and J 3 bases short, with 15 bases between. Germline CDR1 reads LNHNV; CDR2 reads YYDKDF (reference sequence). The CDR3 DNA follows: TGTGCCACCAGCAGAACCGGGACTCAAAGTACAGATACGCAGTATTTT. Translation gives CATSRTGTQSTDTQYF.

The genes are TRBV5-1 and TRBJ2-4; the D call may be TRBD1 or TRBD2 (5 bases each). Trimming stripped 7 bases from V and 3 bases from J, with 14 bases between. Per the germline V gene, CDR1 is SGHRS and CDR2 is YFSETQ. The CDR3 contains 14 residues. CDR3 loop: CASGADGGKNIQYF. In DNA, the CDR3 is TGCGCCAGCGGAGCAGATGGGGGCAAAAACATTCAGTACTTC.

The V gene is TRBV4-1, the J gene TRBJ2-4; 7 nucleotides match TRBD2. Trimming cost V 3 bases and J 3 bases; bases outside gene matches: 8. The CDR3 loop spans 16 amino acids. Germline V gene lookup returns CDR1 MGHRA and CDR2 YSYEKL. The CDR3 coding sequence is TGCGCCAGCAGCCACCTGGGAGGGATGGACAAAAACATTCAGTACTTC. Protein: CASSHLGGMDKNIQYF.

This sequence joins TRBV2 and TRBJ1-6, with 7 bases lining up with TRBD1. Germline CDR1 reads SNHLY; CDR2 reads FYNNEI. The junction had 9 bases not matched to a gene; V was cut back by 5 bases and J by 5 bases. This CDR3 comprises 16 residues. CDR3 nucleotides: TGTGCCAGCAGTACCCGACAGGGTCGGAATAATTCACCCCTCCACTTT. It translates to CASSTRQGRNNSPLHF.

CDR3 nucleotide sequence: TGTGCCATCAGTGAGAGTGGGGGGGACCACGAGCAGTACTTC. Protein: CAISESGGDHEQYF. This rearrangement joins TRBV10-3 to TRBJ2-7, with TRBD2 identical over 7 bases. The CDR3 covers 14 residues. Per germline, CDR1 ENHRY and CDR2 SYGVKD. V shed 2 bases, J shed 5 bases, and the junction held 6 bases outside the gene matches.

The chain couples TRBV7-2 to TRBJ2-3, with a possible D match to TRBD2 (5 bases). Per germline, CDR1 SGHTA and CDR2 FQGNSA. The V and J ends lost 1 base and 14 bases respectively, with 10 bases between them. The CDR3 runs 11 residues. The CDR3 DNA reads TGTGCCAGCAGCTTAGGGGTAGCGAGGTATTTT. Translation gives CASSLGVARYF.

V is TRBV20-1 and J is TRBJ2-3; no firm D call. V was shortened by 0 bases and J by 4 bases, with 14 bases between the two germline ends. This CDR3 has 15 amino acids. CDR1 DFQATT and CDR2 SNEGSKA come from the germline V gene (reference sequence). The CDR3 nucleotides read TGCAGTGCTAGAGATGACGGACCGCGCCCAGATACGCAGTATTTT. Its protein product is CSARDDGPRPDTQYF.